The source of this T cell receptor (beta chain) is a study of shared clonotypes between healthy human individuals. Subsets obtained from CD4+ cells comprised CD45RA+ naive and CD45RA-negative memory cells. This CDR3 region has 17 residues. V was trimmed by 6 bases and J by 0 bases, leaving 15 bases between them. Germline CDR1 SGHDN, CDR2 FVKESK. It was across several immunoSEQ plates that each subset's genomic DNA was evenly split. When replicate PCRs were run on sorted subsets, they used 200 ng DNA, about 30,000 T cell genomes. Data came from immunoSEQ multiplex PCR; TCRdb stores just in-frame clones and leaves some out. The sample holds 1.6 million or so clones, roughly 98.5% seen once.

Material: naive CD4+ T cells sorted from blood. The subset was: CD45RA+ positively selected. The receptor was derived from a man between 25 and 39 years old in good health. The rearrangement uses TRBV14 and TRBJ2-6, with D possibly being TRBD1 (5 bases). CDR3 nucleotide sequence: TGTGCCAGCAGGGTCAGGGAAGCCGCCTCTGGGGCCAACGTCCTGACTTTC. Amino acids: CASRVREAASGANVLTF.